Listed here are 17 T cell receptor beta chains from one sample, sequenced in a study of blood T cell repertoires in COVID-19. Clones were sequenced by immunoSEQ multiplex PCR, and TCRdb holds only the in-frame ones, with some missing. This table has some 250,000 clones, more than 75% appearing once. Sequencing input: peripheral blood. These receptors all stem from a woman aged 55-70 years with active or convalescent COVID-19.

The chain carries TRBV7-2 and TRBJ2-5; TRBD2 matches 9 bases. V lost 5 bases and J lost 5; bases outside the gene matches: 6. The germline V gene has CDR1 SGHTA and CDR2 FQGNSA. This CDR3 spans 14 amino acids. CDR3 bases: TGTGCCAGCAGCCTCGGACTAGCGAGGGAGACCCAGTACTTC. Residues: CASSLGLARETQYF.

The chain has TRBV2 and TRBJ1-2; D might be TRBD1 (6 bases). Germline CDR1 reads SNHLY; CDR2 reads FYNNEI. Deletions cut 0 bases from V and 1 base from J, with 12 bases between. This CDR3 has 16 residues. CDR3: CASSEASAGVNYGYTF. CDR3 bases: TGTGCCAGCAGTGAAGCATCCGCAGGGGTTAACTATGGCTACACCTTC.

The chain joins TRBV4-1 to TRBJ1-2; D not resolved. Trimming removed 1 base at V and 4 bases at J, with 19 bases between. From germline, CDR1 is MGHRA and CDR2 YSYEKL. The CDR3 covers 17 residues. The CDR3: CASSQVTRGGSGYGYTF. In DNA, the CDR3 is TGCGCCAGCAGCCAAGTAACCCGGGGAGGGTCGGGCTATGGCTACACCTTC.

The chain joins TRBV7-3 to TRBJ2-2; D gene ambiguous. V was trimmed by 5 bases and J by 5 bases, leaving 9 bases between them. This CDR3 is 13 amino acids long. CDR1 and CDR2 from the germline V gene are SGHTA and FQGTGA. CDR3 in DNA: TGTGCCAGCAGCCGCGGAGTGACCGGGGAGCTGTTTTTT. Protein: CASSRGVTGELFF.

This clone was seen just once. The chain is built from TRBV18 and TRBJ1-2, with D tentatively TRBD1 (6 bases). This CDR3 is built from 13 residues. The germline gives CDR1 KGHSH, CDR2 LQKENI. V shed 3 bases and J shed 6 bases, with 11 bases lying between them. DNA of the CDR3: TGTGCCAGCTCACCCGGGGGGGCCCATGGCTACACCTTC. Residues: CASSPGGAHGYTF.

The chain carries TRBV6-2 or TRBV6-3 and TRBJ2-7; TRBD1 matches 10 bases. CDR3 size: 16 residues. J lost 4 bases, V lost 2 bases, and 8 bases had no gene match. From germline, CDR1 is MNHEY and CDR2 SVGEGT. This chain's CDR3 is CASSYPGTGDGYEQYF. The DNA of the CDR3 is TGTGCCAGCAGTTACCCCGGGACAGGGGATGGATACGAGCAGTACTTC.

The chain carries TRBV7-6 and TRBJ2-1, with a weak D call TRBD2 (6 bases). CDR3 size: 14 residues. V gave up 1 base and J gave up 9 bases, with 13 bases separating them. Germline CDR1 and CDR2: SGHVS and FNYEAQ. Written as DNA, the CDR3 is TGTGCCAGCAGCTTAGTAATCGGGGGACCTGAGCAGTTCTTC. It encodes CASSLVIGGPEQFF.

This clone showed up just a few times. The V and J genes are TRBV20-1 and TRBJ2-5; D unclear. Germline V gives CDR1 DFQATT, CDR2 SNEGSKA (reference sequence). The CDR3 is made up of 10 amino acids. V shed 6 bases and J shed 8 bases, with 10 bases lying between them. CDR3 DNA: TGCAGTGCACTGGGCTCCACCCAGTACTTC. This sequence encodes CSALGSTQYF.

V and J are TRBV7-3 and TRBJ2-3; possible D gene TRBD1, 6 bases. The V end lost 2 bases, the J end lost 3 bases, and 15 bases lay between the germline ends. From germline, CDR1 is SGHTA and CDR2 FQGTGA. CDR3 size: 16 residues. Written as DNA, the CDR3 is TGTGCCAGCAGCTTAGTCGGCAGGGGTCCGACAGATACGCAGTATTTT. Protein product: CASSLVGRGPTDTQYF. Complete variable domain (other parts from reference TRBV7-3 and TRBJ2-3): GAGVSQTPSNKVTEKGKYVELRCDPISGHTALYWYRQSLGQGPEFLIYFQGTGAADDSGLPNDRFFAVRPEGSVSTLKIQRTERGDSAVYLCASSLVGRGPTDTQYFGPGTRLTVL.

This clone was detected once. The chain joins TRBV10-3 to TRBJ2-1; 8 nucleotides align to TRBD2. V trimming: 0 bases; J trimming: 7 bases; junction bases outside the gene matches: 8. The CDR3 consists of 16 residues. Germline V gene lookup returns CDR1 ENHRY and CDR2 SYGVKD. This CDR3 reads CAISESFGGGLNEQFF. CDR3 DNA sequence: TGTGCCATCAGTGAGTCATTCGGGGGGGGACTTAATGAGCAGTTCTTC.

The rearrangement joins TRBV5-5 to TRBJ1-6; 11 bases are a match to TRBD1. Looked up from germline, CDR1 is SGHKS and CDR2 is YYEKEE (reference sequence). This CDR3 spans 16 amino acids. V shed 4 bases and J 0 bases; nucleotides not matched to a gene: 0. The CDR3 DNA sequence: TGTGCCAGCAGCGGGACAGGGGGCTCCTATAATTCACCCCTCCACTTT. Amino acid sequence: CASSGTGGSYNSPLHF.

Concerning this clone: The junction differs from germline at one of its ends, possibly a read error. The chain combines TRBV7-7 with TRBJ1-6, with 8 bases that match TRBD1. The CDR3 runs to 20 residues. Germline V gives CDR1 SSHAT, CDR2 FNYEAQ (reference sequence). This CDR3 is CASSLARTGRKKSYNSPLHF. DNA of the CDR3: TGTGCTAGCAGCTTAGCGAGGACAGGGAGGAAGAAATCCTATAATTCACCCCTCCACTTT.

This chain links TRBV7-9 with TRBJ2-7, with TRBD1 matching 7 bases. This CDR3 has 15 amino acids. Germline CDR1 SEHNR, CDR2 FQNEAQ (reference sequence). The junction had 9 bases not matched to a gene; V was cut back by 7 bases and J by 0 bases. Here the CDR3 DNA reads TGTGCCAGCACCCTGACAGGGTCGGGCTCCTACGAGCAGTACTTC. Translating gives CASTLTGSGSYEQYF. The variable domain in full, completed from reference TRBV7-9 and TRBJ2-7, reads DTGVSQNPRHKITKRGQNVTFRCDPISEHNRLYWYRQTLGQGPEFLTYFQNEAQLEKSRLLSDRFSAERPKGSFSTLEIQRTEQGDSAMYLCASTLTGSGSYEQYFGPGTRLTVT.

The genes are TRBV2 and TRBJ2-4; 9 nucleotides line up with TRBD1. The CDR3 length is 16 residues. Losses at the gene ends were 7 bases for V and 1 base for J; bases not matched to a gene: 8. Looked up from germline, CDR1 is SNHLY and CDR2 is FYNNEI. In DNA form, the CDR3 reads TGTGCCAGCACACTACAGGGGGCTATGGCCAAAAACATTCAGTACTTC. Protein product: CASTLQGAMAKNIQYF.

This sequence joins TRBV6-5 and TRBJ1-5, with D perhaps matching TRBD1 (5 bases). Trimming shortened V by 6 bases and J by 4 bases, and 10 bases separated the two germline ends. The CDR3 extends over 13 amino acids. Germline V gene lookup returns CDR1 MNHEY and CDR2 SVGAGI. In DNA, the CDR3 is TGTGCCAGCAGCCAAAGACAGAATCAGCCCCAGCATTTT. This encodes CASSQRQNQPQHF.

Remarks on this clone: A read error may account for a junction end that differs from germline. The rearrangement joins TRBV13 to TRBJ2-7, with D maybe TRBD1 (6 bases). The CDR3 contains 15 residues. Germline values: CDR1 PRHDT, CDR2 FYEKMQ (reference sequence). The CDR3 region has the DNA TGTGCCAGCAGCTTAGCGGGACAATTCTCGTACGTGCAGTACTTC. This sequence encodes CASSLAGQFSYVQYF.

The chain employs TRBV19 and TRBJ2-1, with a tentative D call TRBD1 (6 bases). Germline lookup yields CDR1 LNHDA and CDR2 SQIVND (reference sequence). The CDR3 is made up of 15 amino acids. V dropped 7 bases and J dropped 4 bases, with 17 bases sitting between them. CDR3 DNA: TGTGCCAGTACCCCCACAGGGTCCTCTTACAATGAGCAGTTCTTC. Translated: CASTPTGSSYNEQFF.